The clone carrying this T cell receptor (beta chain) came up many times. Its matching antigen is unknown. These data belong to a study of T-cell memory formation after mild COVID-19. Study as a whole: Each donor largely had its own TCR clusters.

The CDR3 is made up of 16 amino acids. Germline V gives CDR1 SGDLS, CDR2 YYNGEE. The ends were cut back, 0 bases at V and 5 bases at J, with 17 bases in the middle. Study-level findings and limits: Among clones contracting day 15 to 85, CD4/CD8 was balanced, whereas later expanders leaned CD4+. There was no confirmation that second-wave clones peaking on day 37 were SARS-CoV-2 specific. Mainly CM and EM harbored the contracting CD4+ clones; mainly EMRA harbored the CD8+ ones.

Each CDR3 protein is one row after TCRdb ran MiXCR on the 5' RACE reads. The table lists 40,000 to 45,000 distinct CDR3 sequences, 7.3% of them singletons. This sequence was found in a young man who had mild COVID-19 (a few samples of this study predate the infection). Cell type and time point are not known. The specimen sequenced was PBMCs or a T cell subset sorted from them (not recorded which). The chain recombines TRBV9 with TRBJ1-2; D not resolved. The DNA of the CDR3 is TGTGCCAGCAGCGTAGAATATCCGGAGGGCCGTTATGGCTACACCTTC. Translating it yields CASSVEYPEGRYGYTF. Combining the CDR3 with reference TRBV9 and TRBJ1-2 gives the whole variable domain DSGVTQTPKHLITATGQRVTLRCSPRSGDLSVYWYQQSLDQGLQFLIQYYNGEERAKGNILERFSAQQFPDLHSELNLSSLELGDSALYFCASSVEYPEGRYGYTFGSGTRLTVV.